This TCR beta chain was captured in a study of cytomegalovirus exposure and HLA in healthy donors. Study-level findings and limits: Other equally common chains were less clonally expanded than HLA-associated TCR beta chains, a later analysis showed. A link between a missense DCLRE1C variant and TCR beta V- and J-gene trimming emerged from a later analysis.

Both 60 Vbeta primers and 13 Jbeta primers went into the PCR. Here immunoSEQ multiplex PCR was the method, and the copy in TCRdb shows in-frame clones only, minus some. The data contain roughly 120,000 clones, roughly 70% of them singletons. With regard to this clone: Its antigen is undetermined.

The V end lost 1 base, the J end lost 2 bases, and 9 bases lay between the germline ends. Germline V CDR1 and CDR2: LNHDA, SQIVND (reference sequence). The CDR3 is 15 amino acids. The receptor's source is a man aged 35 to 55 in good health and CMV-seropositive. This sequence joins TRBV19 and TRBJ2-1; D is uncertain. The specimen sequenced was PBMCs. The CDR3 is CASSIGRQTYNEQFF. The CDR3 nucleotides read TGTGCCAGTAGTATAGGGCGACAAACCTACAATGAGCAGTTCTTC.